In this sample, the clone carrying this T cell receptor beta chain turned up a few times. UMIs and a universal primer site were added when TCR cDNA was made by 5'RACE template switching. TCRdb re-called the 5' RACE reads with MiXCR, one entry per CDR3 protein. In the table there are tens of thousands of distinct CDR3 sequences, 6% to 8.5% of which are singletons. These data originate in a study of T cells after yellow fever vaccination. Overall study findings and caveats: The presence of abundant clonotypes contaminating from the bulk population was possible in FACS-sorted repertoires. Although the secondary response was weaker, it peaked faster, at day 5 versus 15.

Trimming took 6 bases from V and 6 from J, leaving 11 bases between them. CDR3 length equals 12 residues. CDR1 and CDR2 (germline): ENHRY, SYGVKD. The sequence came from a man aged 18-30 years who received the YFV17D yellow fever vaccine. Source: CD8+ T cells not binding an NS4B(214-222) dextramer, sorted from PBMCs, taken 35 to 50 days after the first yellow fever vaccination. V and J are TRBV10-3 and TRBJ1-1; unclear D gene. For the CDR3, the DNA is TGTGCCATCAGCTCCACGGGCTCTGAAGCTTTCTTT. Translated, it gives CAISSTGSEAFF.